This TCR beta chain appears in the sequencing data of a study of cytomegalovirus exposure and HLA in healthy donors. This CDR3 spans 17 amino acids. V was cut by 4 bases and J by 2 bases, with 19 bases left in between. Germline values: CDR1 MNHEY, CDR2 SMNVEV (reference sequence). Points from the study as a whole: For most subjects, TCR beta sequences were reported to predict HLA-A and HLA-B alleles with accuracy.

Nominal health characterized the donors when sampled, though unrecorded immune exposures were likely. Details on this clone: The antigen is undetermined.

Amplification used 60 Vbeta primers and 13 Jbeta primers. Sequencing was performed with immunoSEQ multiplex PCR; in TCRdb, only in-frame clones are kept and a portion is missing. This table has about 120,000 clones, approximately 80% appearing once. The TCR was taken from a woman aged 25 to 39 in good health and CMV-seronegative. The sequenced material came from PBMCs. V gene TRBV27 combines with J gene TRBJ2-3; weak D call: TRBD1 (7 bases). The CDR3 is CASSSRDSPILTDTQYF. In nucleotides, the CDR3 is TGTGCCAGCAGTTCGCGGGACAGCCCGATCCTCACAGATACGCAGTATTTT.